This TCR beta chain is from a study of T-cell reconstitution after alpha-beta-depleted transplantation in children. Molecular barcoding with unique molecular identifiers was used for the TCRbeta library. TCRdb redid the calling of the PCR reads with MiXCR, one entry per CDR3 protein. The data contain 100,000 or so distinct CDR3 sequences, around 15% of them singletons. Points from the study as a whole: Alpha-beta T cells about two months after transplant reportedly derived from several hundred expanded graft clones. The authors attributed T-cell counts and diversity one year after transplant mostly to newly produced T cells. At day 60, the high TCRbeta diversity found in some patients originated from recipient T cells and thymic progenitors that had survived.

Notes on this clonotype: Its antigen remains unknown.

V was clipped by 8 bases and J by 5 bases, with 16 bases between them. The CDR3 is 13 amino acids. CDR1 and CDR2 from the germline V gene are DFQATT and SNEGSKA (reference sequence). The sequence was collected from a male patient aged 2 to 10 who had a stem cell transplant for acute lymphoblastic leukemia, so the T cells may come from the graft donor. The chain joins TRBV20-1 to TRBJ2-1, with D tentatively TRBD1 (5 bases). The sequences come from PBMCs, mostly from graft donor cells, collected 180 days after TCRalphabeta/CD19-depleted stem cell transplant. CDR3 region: CSTTVDTNNEQFF. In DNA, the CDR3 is TGCAGTACTACGGTGGACACAAACAATGAGCAGTTCTTC.